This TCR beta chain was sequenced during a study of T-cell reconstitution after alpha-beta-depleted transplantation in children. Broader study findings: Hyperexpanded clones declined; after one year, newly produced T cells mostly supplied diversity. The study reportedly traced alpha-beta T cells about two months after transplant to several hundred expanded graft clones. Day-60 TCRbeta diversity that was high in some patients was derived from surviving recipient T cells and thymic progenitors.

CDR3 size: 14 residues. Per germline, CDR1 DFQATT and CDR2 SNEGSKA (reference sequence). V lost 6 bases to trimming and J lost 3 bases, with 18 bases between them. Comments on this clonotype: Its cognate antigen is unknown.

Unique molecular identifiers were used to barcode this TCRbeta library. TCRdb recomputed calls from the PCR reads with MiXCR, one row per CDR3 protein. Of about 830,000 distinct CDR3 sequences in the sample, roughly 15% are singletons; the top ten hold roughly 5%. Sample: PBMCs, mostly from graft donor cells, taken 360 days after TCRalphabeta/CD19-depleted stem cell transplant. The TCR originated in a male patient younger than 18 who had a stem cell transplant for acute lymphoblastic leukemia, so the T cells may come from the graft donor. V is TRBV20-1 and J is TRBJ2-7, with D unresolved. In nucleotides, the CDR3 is TGCAGTGCCAGGACCACGGGCGTGTTCTACGAGCAGTACTTC. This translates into CSARTTGVFYEQYF.